This passage covers 21 T cell receptor beta chains from one sample sequenced in a study of cytomegalovirus exposure and HLA in healthy donors. Primers for the PCR totalled 60 Vbeta and 13 Jbeta. Assay used: immunoSEQ multiplex PCR; TCRdb lists only in-frame clones, some missing. Here the sample spans under 200,000 clones, 81% being singletons. Sequenced: PBMCs. The receptors were gathered from a middle-aged man in good health and CMV-seropositive.

The V gene is TRBV7-9, the J gene TRBJ2-1, with a weak D call TRBD2 (6 bases). The CDR3 sequence is 11 residues long. The germline CDR1 and CDR2 sequences are SEHNR and FQNEAQ (reference sequence). The V and J ends lost 8 bases and 10 bases respectively, with 12 bases between them. The CDR3 protein is CASGGRDEQFF. The CDR3, as DNA: TGTGCCAGCGGTGGGCGGGACGAGCAGTTCTTC.

The chain carries TRBV4-1 and TRBJ1-1; D unresolved. Germline V gene data show CDR1 as MGHRA and CDR2 as YSYEKL. V lost 2 bases and J 4 bases, leaving 8 bases between the germline ends. The CDR3 is 13 residues long. CDR3 loop: CASSQTRGTEAFF. The CDR3 bases are TGCGCCAGCAGCCAAACACGGGGCACTGAAGCTTTCTTT.

This sequence joins TRBV5-1 and TRBJ2-2, with D possibly TRBD1 on 5 matching bases. The germline gives CDR1 SGHRS, CDR2 YFSETQ. With 0 bases removed from V and 3 bases from J, the gap between germline ends came to 15 bases. The CDR3 runs to 17 residues. CDR3 DNA: TGCGCCAGCAGCTTGGCCTGGGGCGGACCTTACACCGGGGAGCTGTTTTTT. Encoded protein: CASSLAWGGPYTGELFF.

The J gene is TRBJ1-6, the V gene TRBV6-1; possible D gene TRBD1, 5 bases. The CDR3 length is 14 residues. V lost 0 bases and J lost 8, with 8 bases in between. Germline V lookup: CDR1 MNHNS, CDR2 SASEGT. Here the CDR3 DNA reads TGTGCCAGCAGTGAAGCGGGACTGTATTCACCCCTCCACTTT. Translating it yields CASSEAGLYSPLHF.

This chain uses TRBV2 with TRBJ2-7, with TRBD1 identical over 9 bases. Trimming cost V 6 bases and J 3 bases; bases outside gene matches: 6. In germline, CDR1 is SNHLY, CDR2 FYNNEI. The CDR3 is 14 amino acids. The CDR3 loop is CASRSGTGYYEQYF. CDR3 bases: TGTGCCAGCAGGTCGGGGACAGGGTACTACGAGCAGTACTTC.

This clone was observed once. The genes are TRBV29-1 and TRBJ1-1, with 10 positions matching TRBD1. With V trimmed by 6 bases and J by 0 bases, 4 bases remained unmatched. The CDR3 consists of 14 residues. Germline V lookup: CDR1 SQVTM, CDR2 ANQGSEA. CDR3: CSVRQGAMNTEAFF. CDR3 nucleotides: TGCAGCGTCCGACAGGGGGCGATGAACACTGAAGCTTTCTTT.

The table lists this clone with a count of one. The gene calls are TRBV1 and TRBJ2-5; the table's D gene call, TRBD2, was not cross checked with the DNA. TRBV1 is a pseudogene segment. This CDR3 spans 18 amino acids. The CDR3 sequence is CTSSQDRASGGYKETQYF. The CDR3 DNA follows: TGCACCAGCAGCCAAGATAGGGCTAGCGGGGGGTATAAAGAGACCCAGTACTTC.

This rearrangement joins TRBV14 to TRBJ2-5, with D tentatively TRBD2 (7 bases). Between the trimmed V and J ends, which lost 3 bases and 6 bases, there was a span of 11 bases. The germline CDR1 and CDR2 sequences are SGHDN and FVKESK. The CDR3 length is 13 residues. CDR3 in amino acids: CASSQMGGQTQYF. Here the CDR3 DNA reads TGTGCCAGCAGCCAGATGGGGGGGCAGACCCAGTACTTC. Together with reference TRBV14 and TRBJ2-5, the CDR3 gives the full variable domain: EAGVTQFPSHSVIEKGQTVTLRCDPISGHDNLYWYRRVMGKEIKFLLHFVKESKQDESGMPNNRFLAERTGGTYSTLKVQPAELEDSGVYFCASSQMGGQTQYFGPGTRLLVL.

This chain links TRBV28 with TRBJ2-7; 7 nucleotides match TRBD2. Germline CDR1 and CDR2: MDHEN and SYDVKM. Trimming at V came to 7 bases and at J to 0 bases, leaving 9 bases not matched to a gene. This CDR3 spans 15 amino acids. As DNA, the CDR3 is TGTGCCAGCACCACAGTGGGGGAGGGCTCCTACGAGCAGTACTTC. It specifies CASTTVGEGSYEQYF.

The chain employs TRBV12-5 and TRBJ1-3; D is ambiguous. Germline CDR1 is LGHNT and CDR2 is FRNRAP. The CDR3 extends over 15 amino acids. The V end lost 7 bases, the J end lost 0 bases, and 13 bases lay between the germline ends. CDR3 in amino acids: CASAGKGLSGNTIYF. As DNA, the CDR3 is TGTGCTAGTGCCGGCAAAGGACTCTCTGGAAACACCATATATTTT. Full variable domain (outside the CDR3, taken from reference TRBV12-5 and TRBJ1-3): DARVTQTPRHKVTEMGQEVTMRCQPILGHNTVFWYRQTMMQGLELLAYFRNRAPLDDSGMPKDRFSAEMPDATLATLKIQPSEPRDSAVYFCASAGKGLSGNTIYFGEGSWLTVV.

The CDR3 sequence: CASSYETGGDEQYF. Here the CDR3 DNA reads TGTGCCAGCAGTTACGAGACAGGCGGAGACGAGCAGTACTTC. The chain recombines TRBV6-6 with TRBJ2-7; D might be TRBD1 (6 bases). This CDR3 is built from 14 residues. Germline V gene data show CDR1 as MNHNY and CDR2 as SVGAGI (reference sequence). The ends were cut back, 2 bases at V and 5 bases at J, with 13 bases in the middle.

The rearrangement uses TRBV7-2 and TRBJ2-5, with 7 nucleotides matching TRBD2. The CDR3 is 12 amino acids. CDR1 SGHTA and CDR2 FQGNSA come from the germline V gene. J gave up 13 bases and V 0 bases, and 5 bases lay outside the gene matches. Written as DNA, the CDR3 is TGTGCCAGCAGCTTAGCGGGAGGGTCTGCGTACTTC. The encoded protein is CASSLAGGSAYF.

The rearrangement joins TRBV4-1 to TRBJ2-2; TRBD2 agrees at 7 bases. Germline V gene sequence: CDR1 MGHRA, CDR2 YSYEKL. The CDR3 is 18 residues long. V shed 0 bases and J 4 bases; nucleotides not matched to a gene: 11. CDR3 nucleotides: TGCGCCAGCAGCCAAGACTCCCTGAGGGCGGGAGTCACCGGGGAGCTGTTTTTT. As protein: CASSQDSLRAGVTGELFF.

The V call is TRBV5-1, the J call TRBJ2-1, with 7 nucleotides matching TRBD2. The CDR3 is 13 residues long. Germline CDR1 reads SGHRS; CDR2 reads YFSETQ. The junction had 7 bases not matched to a gene; V was cut back by 4 bases and J by 9 bases. The CDR3 sequence is CASSGGVGIEQFF. The CDR3 DNA reads TGCGCCAGCAGCGGGGGGGTGGGGATTGAGCAGTTCTTC.

As concerns this clone: This CDR3 is also generated by other DNA sequences in the sample. The chain has TRBV27 and TRBJ1-5; TRBD1 matches at 9 bases. The CDR3 sequence is 17 residues long. J gave up 7 bases and V 5 bases, and 15 bases lay outside the gene matches. CDR1 is MNHEY and CDR2 is SMNVEV in the germline V gene (reference sequence). The CDR3 reads CASSARRDRDPWQPQHF. CDR3 DNA sequence: TGTGCCAGCAGTGCACGCCGGGACAGGGATCCTTGGCAGCCCCAGCATTTT.

V is TRBV18 and J is TRBJ2-7; TRBD1 agrees at 10 bases. J lost 3 bases, V lost 6 bases, and 17 bases had no gene match. Germline values: CDR1 KGHSH, CDR2 LQKENI. This CDR3 contains 18 residues. The CDR3 region is CASSPPGQGRGGRYEQYF. CDR3 DNA: TGTGCCAGCTCCCCCCCGGGACAGGGGCGAGGGGGGCGCTACGAGCAGTACTTC.

V gene TRBV4-1 combines with J gene TRBJ1-4, with 11 bases that match TRBD1. V lost 3 bases, J lost 3 bases, and 6 bases stayed unmatched. The germline gives CDR1 MGHRA, CDR2 YSYEKL. This CDR3 comprises 17 residues. The CDR3 bases are TGCGCCAGCAGCCATGGACAGGGGGCTCGGGCTAATGAAAAACTGTTTTTT. Amino acids: CASSHGQGARANEKLFF.

This clone was detected only once. The chain links TRBV5-1 to TRBJ1-1, with D possibly TRBD1 on 5 matching bases. The CDR3 has 13 residues. V gave up 4 bases and J gave up 0 bases, with 7 bases separating them. The germline V gene has CDR1 SGHRS and CDR2 YFSETQ. The CDR3 nucleotides are TGCGCCAGCAGCACGACAGTGAACACTGAAGCTTTCTTT. Encoded protein: CASSTTVNTEAFF.

The V gene is TRBV7-8, the J gene TRBJ2-7; D is undetermined. V lost 1 base and J 2 bases, leaving 6 bases between the germline ends. The CDR3 spans 13 residues. The germline V gene encodes CDR1 SGHVS and CDR2 FQNEAQ. In DNA, the CDR3 is TGTGCCAGCAGCTTAGAACTCCCCTACGAGCAGTACTTC. Amino acids: CASSLELPYEQYF.

This chain uses TRBV30 with TRBJ1-1, with unresolved D. The ends were cut back, 5 bases at V and 3 bases at J, with 13 bases in the middle. CDR3 size: 13 residues. Germline loops: CDR1 GTSNPN, CDR2 SVGIG (reference sequence). CDR3: CAWGEMWDTEAFF. In DNA, the CDR3 is TGTGCCTGGGGGGAGATGTGGGACACTGAAGCTTTCTTT.

CDR3 protein: CASSLTASSPETQYF. The CDR3 coding sequence is TGTGCCAGCAGCTTAACGGCTAGCTCACCAGAGACCCAGTACTTC. This sequence joins TRBV7-3 and TRBJ2-5; a possible D gene is TRBD2 (5 bases). V was cut by 0 bases and J by 4 bases, with 12 bases left in between. Germline CDR1 SGHTA, CDR2 FQGTGA. The CDR3 has 15 amino acids.